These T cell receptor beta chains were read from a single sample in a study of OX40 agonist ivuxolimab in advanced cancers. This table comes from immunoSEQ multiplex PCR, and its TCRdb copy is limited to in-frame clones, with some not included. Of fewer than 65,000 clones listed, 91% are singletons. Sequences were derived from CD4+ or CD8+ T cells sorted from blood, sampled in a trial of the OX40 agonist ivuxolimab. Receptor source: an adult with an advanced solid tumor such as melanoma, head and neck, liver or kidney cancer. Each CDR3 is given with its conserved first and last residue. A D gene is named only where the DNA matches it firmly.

CDR3nt: TGTGCCAGCGCCGTGGGGGCAGATACGCAGTATTTT
CDR3aa: CASAVGADTQYF
d_gene: NA
v_gene: TRBV13
j_gene: TRBJ2-3

CDR3nt: TGTGCCAGCAGCGATTGGGACAGGGGGTATGCAGATACGCAGTATTTT
CDR3aa: CASSDWDRGYADTQYF
d_gene: TRBD1
v_gene: TRBV27
j_gene: TRBJ2-3

CDR3nt: TGTGCCAGCAGCTTAGCCGGGACAGATAATGAAAAACTGTTTTTT
CDR3aa: CASSLAGTDNEKLFF
d_gene: TRBD1
v_gene: TRBV7-9
j_gene: TRBJ1-4

CDR3nt: TGTGCCAGCAGCTTGAAGGGACAGGCGAATGAAAAACTGTTTTTT
CDR3aa: CASSLKGQANEKLFF
d_gene: TRBD1
v_gene: TRBV5-4
j_gene: TRBJ1-4

CDR3nt: TGTGCTAGCAGCTTAGACCCGGGGACAGAAGAGACCCAGTACTTC
CDR3aa: CASSLDPGTEETQYF
d_gene: TRBD1
v_gene: TRBV7-7
j_gene: TRBJ2-5

CDR3nt: TGTGCCAGCAGCGTCGGACAGGGAGGGAATCAGCCCCAGCATTTT
CDR3aa: CASSVGQGGNQPQHF
d_gene: TRBD1
v_gene: TRBV9
j_gene: TRBJ1-5

CDR3nt: TGTGCCAGCAGCGTAGATGGCAGGGTTAATGAGCAGTTCTTC
CDR3aa: CASSVDGRVNEQFF
d_gene: NA
v_gene: TRBV9
j_gene: TRBJ2-1

CDR3nt: TGTGCCACCAGCGCCCATAGGATGGGGGGCAGCTCCTACAATGAGCAGTTCTTC
CDR3aa: CATSAHRMGGSSYNEQFF
d_gene: NA
v_gene: TRBV15
j_gene: TRBJ2-1

CDR3nt: TGTGCCAGCAGTGACTCGACGGAAGGGTTCTCCGGGGAGCTGTTTTTT
CDR3aa: CASSDSTEGFSGELFF
d_gene: NA
v_gene: TRBV6-4
j_gene: TRBJ2-2

CDR3nt: TGTGCCAGTTCTCGTGGAACAGGGCTCACTGAAGCTTTCTTT
CDR3aa: CASSRGTGLTEAFF
d_gene: NA
v_gene: TRBV19
j_gene: TRBJ1-1

CDR3nt: TGTGCCAGCAGCTTAGGATACGGGGTCGACGATACGCAGTATTTT
CDR3aa: CASSLGYGVDDTQYF
d_gene: NA
v_gene: TRBV7-9
j_gene: TRBJ2-3

CDR3nt: TGTGCCAGCAGTCAGGACAGCTCCTACAATGAGCAGTTCTTC
CDR3aa: CASSQDSSYNEQFF
d_gene: NA
v_gene: TRBV6-5
j_gene: TRBJ2-1

CDR3nt: TGTGCCAGCAGCTTAGTGGAAGGGGGCGGGGAGACCCAGTACTTC
CDR3aa: CASSLVEGGGETQYF
d_gene: TRBD1
v_gene: TRBV11-2
j_gene: TRBJ2-5

CDR3nt: TGCGCCAGCAGCCAAAACACCTACACCTATAGCAATCAGCCCCAGCATTTT
CDR3aa: CASSQNTYTYSNQPQHF
d_gene: NA
v_gene: TRBV4-1
j_gene: TRBJ1-5

CDR3nt: TGTGCCAGCAGCGCCGGACAGGGGTCTAGCACAGATACGCAGTATTTT
CDR3aa: CASSAGQGSSTDTQYF
d_gene: TRBD1
v_gene: TRBV9
j_gene: TRBJ2-3